This T cell receptor (beta chain) came from a study of memory CD4+ T cells and cytomegalovirus serostatus (dated by TCRdb to about 2019). Regarding the study in general: The 33 healthy Belgian adults in the cohort included 9 who were CMV seropositive and roughly 24 who were CMV seronegative. To replicate a published TCR-based CMV serostatus classifier, the study sequenced CD4+ memory TCRbeta repertoires from a Belgian cohort whose cytomegalovirus serostatus was known.

On this clone: The clone's antigen remains unknown. No base qualities exist here, and no much larger clone lies one base off it.

The paper as a whole reports these results and caveats: Unlike the original study, which covered naive and memory CD4+ and CD8+ populations, the Belgian study sequenced only CD4+CD45RO+ memory cells. Of 170 or so previously reported CMV-associated TCRbeta sequences, some 67 appeared in the CD4+ memory repertoires, each in one to five individuals. CMV serostatus prediction reached a median bootstrapped AUC of about 0.94 with the original framework and 0.91 with a US-trained random forest. A median bootstrapped AUC of almost 0.96 with a 95% CI of 0.76-1.00 was achieved on the Belgian cohort by the original-framework classifier. The results were read as suggesting that the CMV-associated TCR signature is, for the most part, present in the CD4+ memory repertoire.

The Quick-DNA Microprep Kit was used to extract genomic DNA from the sorted cells. Amplification of TCRbeta DNA was done with the immunoSEQ hsTCRbeta kit, following the protocol from the manufacturer. An Illumina MiSeq instrument was used to sequence the TCRbeta libraries. On the authors' methods: After out-of-frame sequences were removed, around 2,200,000 distinct TCRbeta sequences remained, averaging around 66,000 per individual. Each individual was scored according to the count of approximately 170 previously reported CMV-associated TCRbeta sequences and the total productive distinct TCRbeta count. A beta-binomial model was reimplemented in Python, and scikit-learn random forests with default parameters were trained on US cohort data. On the Belgian cohort, classifier performance was reported as the median AUC, along with percentile confidence intervals, across 10,000 bootstrap iterations. TCRdb's version of the immuneACCESS table is confined to in-frame rearrangements and falls short of the full clone set. An unresolved V gene accounts for under half of the shortfall where checked; the remainder is of unknown origin. That table supplies the V and J calls and clone size; D and trimming were determined from the DNA. Recorded for this sample are tens of thousands of clones; roughly four fifths of them occurred a single time. The leading ten clones occupy around 1.6% of the sample.

Single viable CD3+CD4+CD8-CD45RO+ cells were sorted as memory CD4+ T cells on a FACSAria II. CMV serostatus was determined with a Roche Elecsys assay detecting serum IgG against CMV pp150, pp28, p38 and p52. Once the samples were thawed, total CD4+ T cells were enriched through positive selection using CD4 magnetic microbeads. Samples originated from another study that specifically interrogated the CD4+ T cell memory repertoire. Peripheral blood mononuclear cells were isolated and cryopreserved following standard operating procedures; serum was stored at -80 °C. The staining used CD3-PerCP (BW264/56), CD4-APC (RPA-T4), CD45RO-PE (UCHT1) and CD8-Pacific Orange (3B5) antibodies, and Sytox blue was used to exclude non-viable cells. The junction carries 12 bases between V and J, which are trimmed by 3 bases and 3 bases respectively. From cysteine to phenylalanine, the CDR3 is 14 amino acids long. Of the read, only the CDR3 DNA is kept; its 42 bases are in frame from base 1. As encoded in the germline V gene, CDR1 is MDHEN while CDR2 is SYDVKM.

The sample taken for sequencing was memory CD4+ T cells from blood. The origin of this receptor is an adult in good health and CMV-seronegative. Here the chain combines TRBV28 and TRBJ2-7; the D gene is possibly TRBD1, with 6 bases matching. This receptor carries the CDR3 CASSFLDRNYEQYF. The DNA is TGTGCCAGCAGTTTTCTGGACAGAAACTACGAGCAGTACTTC.